Below, one T cell receptor beta chain is given with its context. The antigen is undetermined. Amplification used 60 Vbeta primers and 13 Jbeta primers. In the source study's methods: Later work found 80 million or so unique TCR beta chains, with some 11 million shared. Profiled with immunoSEQ multiplex PCR; TCRdb holds only in-frame clones, not every one. The V and J calls and clone size come from that table; D and trimming were worked out from the DNA. The repertoire holds 150,000 to 200,000 clones, with approximately 72% as singletons. Germline V gene data show CDR1 as MDHEN and CDR2 as SYDVKM. The CDR3 has 14 amino acids. The V end was cut by 6 bases, the J end by 6 bases, with 17 bases between. This sample was taken from a study of cytomegalovirus exposure and HLA in healthy donors. Study-wide findings and caveats: A later analysis showed that HLA-associated TCR beta chains had undergone more clonal expansion than equally common others. CMV antigen specificity was confirmed in vitro for a few CMV-associated chains.

The V call is TRBV28, the J call TRBJ2-5; tentative D call: TRBD1 (6 bases). The receptor's source is a man aged 50-60 years in good health and CMV-seronegative. The material sequenced was PBMCs. DNA of the CDR3: TGTGCCAGCAGCCCGGGGACAAAAGGGAAGACCCAGTACTTC. Residues: CASSPGTKGKTQYF.